This T cell receptor beta chain is drawn from a study of graft-versus-host responses after intestinal transplantation. Notes on this clone: Its matching antigen is unknown.

This table comes from immunoSEQ multiplex PCR, and its TCRdb copy is limited to in-frame clones, with some not included. The table lists roughly 97,000 clones, about 90% of them singletons. Per germline, CDR1 MNHEY and CDR2 SMNVEV (reference sequence). The CDR3 runs 14 residues. The sequences come from unstimulated CD4+ T cells sorted from spleen or lymph node cells, collected before intestinal transplant. The TCR was taken from a human donor who received an intestinal transplant. The chain has TRBV27 and TRBJ2-5; 11 bases map to TRBD1. The J call could be wrong; TRBJ2-7 is a better fit for the DNA end. CDR3 sequence (DNA): TGTGCCAGCAGTAAGGACAGGGGGCTCTACGAGCAGTACTTC. Amino acids: CASSKDRGLYEQYF.